This T cell receptor beta chain comes out of a study of CD4+ T cells in melanoma. The study's findings and limits: In melanoma, neoantigen-specific CD4+ T cells reportedly differed in differentiation state. CD8+ T cell, macrophage and B cell function reportedly correlated with neoantigen-specific CD4+ T cells.

Regarding this clone: Its antigen is not identified.

The CDR3 has 18 amino acids. Clones were read by immunoSEQ multiplex PCR, and TCRdb kept only the in-frame ones, dropping some. The table shows 6,000 to 8,500 clones, with approximately 66% occurring only once. This chain links TRBV12-1 with TRBJ2-3; the tabulated D call, TRBD2, remains unverified against the DNA. TRBV12-1 is tagged as a pseudogene. This receptor was taken from a human donor with melanoma. Sequenced: cells from a culture (not recorded whether cultured in vitro). This chain's CDR3 is CASSFCPLAGGRADTQYF. Written as DNA, the CDR3 is TGTGCCAGCAGCTTTTGCCCTTTGGCGGGGGGAAGGGCAGATACGCAGTATTTT.